The 28 T cell receptor beta chains below all came from one sample that was sequenced in a study of Graves' ophthalmopathy and Graves' hyperthyroidism. Amplification targeted the TCR beta CDR3 regions, with RNA transcripts as the source material. HTBI primers served in a first-round RT-PCR, which a second-round multiplex PCR followed. TCRdb analysed the multiplex PCR reads with MiXCR anew, one entry per CDR3 protein. The repertoire holds about 210,000 distinct CDR3 sequences, with less than 30% as singletons. The sequencing sample was made of peripheral blood. The receptors were gathered from a man aged 45-60 years with Graves' ophthalmopathy.

The chain combines TRBV10-3 with TRBJ2-2, with 8 bases identical to TRBD1. CDR1 ENHRY and CDR2 SYGVKD come from the germline V gene. V lost 4 bases, J lost 0 bases, and 7 bases stayed unmatched. This CDR3 is 17 amino acids long. CDR3 bases: TGTGCCATCAGTGGCTCTCGGACAGGGCCGAACACCGGGGAGCTGTTTTTT. Translation: CAISGSRTGPNTGELFF.

In this sample, this clonotype turned up many times. The chain carries TRBV20-1 and TRBJ2-7; 9 nucleotides align to TRBD2. With 3 bases clipped from V and 3 bases from J, the junction kept 12 bases outside the gene matches. The CDR3 is 16 residues long. CDR1 is DFQATT, CDR2 SNEGSKA, per germline (reference sequence). The CDR3: CSARDSGSGWGYEQYF. The CDR3 DNA reads as TGCAGTGCTAGGGATAGCGGGAGCGGGTGGGGCTACGAGCAGTACTTC.

The chain has TRBV6-4 and TRBJ1-2; D gene uncertain. Per germline, CDR1 MRHNA and CDR2 SNTAGT. The length of the CDR3 is 12 residues. The ends were cut back, 7 bases at V and 2 bases at J, with 8 bases in the middle. The CDR3 sequence is CASKDENYGYTF. The CDR3 nucleotides read TGTGCCAGCAAAGACGAGAACTATGGCTACACCTTC.

There are many counts of this clonotype. The chain employs TRBV28 and TRBJ2-7, with 7 bases lining up with TRBD1. The V gene's germline CDR1 is MDHEN and CDR2 SYDVKM. The CDR3 totals 13 residues. V shed 6 bases, J shed 4 bases, and the junction held 6 bases outside the gene matches. CDR3 DNA sequence: TGTGCCAGCAGAGGGACAGTCGCATACGAGCAGTACTTC. This sequence encodes CASRGTVAYEQYF.

The rearrangement uses TRBV7-2 and TRBJ1-3; D unresolved. The CDR3 has 15 residues. CDR1 and CDR2 from the germline V gene are SGHTA and FQGNSA. V dropped 1 base and J dropped 3 bases, with 10 bases sitting between them. CDR3 protein: CASSLGLGSGNTIYF. CDR3 in DNA: TGTGCCAGCAGCTTAGGTCTTGGTAGTGGAAACACCATATATTTT. The full variable domain, completed using reference TRBV7-2 and TRBJ1-3, is GAGVSQSPSNKVTEKGKDVELRCDPISGHTALYWYRQSLGQGLEFLIYFQGNSAPDKSGLPSDRFSAERTGGSVSTLTIQRTQQEDSAVYLCASSLGLGSGNTIYFGEGSWLTVV.

The table lists this clonotype with many counts. The V call is TRBV6-5, the J call TRBJ1-1, with D uncertain. The CDR3 runs 13 residues. Germline CDR1 reads MNHEY; CDR2 reads SVGAGI. V lost 5 bases and J lost 4, with 11 bases in between. This CDR3 is CASSRDWSTEAFF. In DNA form, the CDR3 reads TGTGCCAGCAGTCGAGATTGGAGCACTGAAGCTTTCTTT.

In its sample, this clonotype was seen many times. The J gene is TRBJ1-5, the V gene TRBV7-8, with no clear D. Germline-derived CDR1 and CDR2 are SGHVS and FQNEAQ. The CDR3 runs 13 residues. V was cut by 5 bases and J by 0 bases, with 5 bases left in between. CDR3 nucleotide sequence: TGTGCCAGCAGCGCGCATAGCAATCAGCCCCAGCATTTT. Protein sequence: CASSAHSNQPQHF.

This clonotype was detected ten times or more. The chain links TRBV20-1 to TRBJ1-1, with 10 bases lining up with TRBD1. Losses at the gene ends were 5 bases for V and 2 bases for J; bases not matched to a gene: 2. CDR1 is DFQATT, CDR2 SNEGSKA, per germline (reference sequence). The CDR3 length is 13 residues. The CDR3 reads CSAATGGNTEAFF. The CDR3 DNA reads as TGCAGTGCTGCGACAGGGGGCAACACTGAAGCTTTCTTT.

The J gene is TRBJ2-5, the V gene TRBV4-3; perhaps D is TRBD1 or TRBD2 (5 bases each). CDR3 length: 15 residues. V dropped 0 bases and J dropped 5 bases, with 13 bases sitting between them. Looked up from germline, CDR1 is LGHNA and CDR2 is YSLEER. The CDR3 sequence is CASSQDWGLGETQYF. CDR3 nucleotides: TGCGCCAGCAGCCAAGATTGGGGGTTGGGGGAGACCCAGTACTTC.

This clonotype was counted many times. The rearrangement uses TRBV7-8 and TRBJ1-5, with D hard to call. This CDR3 contains 15 residues. CDR1 SGHVS and CDR2 FQNEAQ come from the germline V gene. Trimming shortened V by 0 bases and J by 0 bases, and 6 bases separated the two germline ends. CDR3 region: CASSLAVNSNQPQHF. The CDR3 DNA reads TGTGCCAGCAGCTTAGCGGTCAATAGCAATCAGCCCCAGCATTTT.

This clonotype was detected only a few times. The chain links TRBV28 to TRBJ2-7; D is perhaps TRBD2 (6 bases). This CDR3 region has 15 residues. Deletions cut 9 bases from V and 10 bases from J, with 28 bases between. Germline V lookup: CDR1 MDHEN, CDR2 SYDVKM. CDR3: CASRTGGIGVEAQYF. CDR3 coding DNA: TGTGCCAGTCGGACGGGCGGGATAGGTGTTGAGGCCCAGTACTTC.

The rearrangement uses TRBV12-3 or TRBV12-4 and TRBJ2-5; maybe TRBD1 (6 bases). Trimming shortened V by 7 bases and J by 2 bases, and 11 bases separated the two germline ends. The CDR3 is 13 residues long. The CDR3 loop reads CASKGGWQETQYF. CDR3 nucleotides: TGTGCCAGCAAAGGGGGATGGCAAGAGACCCAGTACTTC.

This clonotype was seen at least ten times. The chain carries TRBV19 and TRBJ2-7, with a possible D match to TRBD2 (6 bases). The length of the CDR3 is 14 residues. Germline loops: CDR1 LNHDA, CDR2 SQIVND (reference sequence). The V end was cut by 8 bases, the J end by 2 bases, with 16 bases between. The CDR3 coding sequence is TGTGCCAGTCGGGAGCGAACGGGACCCTACGAGCAGTACTTC. Translated, it gives CASRERTGPYEQYF.

This clonotype has a count of ten or more. The genes are TRBV6-5 and TRBJ1-5; D gene ambiguous. This CDR3 comprises 15 residues. Germline V CDR1 and CDR2: MNHEY, SVGAGI. V lost 5 bases and J 9 bases, leaving 20 bases between the germline ends. CDR3 nucleotides: TGTGCCAGCAGTCATGCCGATAGGAATCTAGGGCCCCAGCATTTT. It specifies CASSHADRNLGPQHF.

This clonotype was detected many times. V is TRBV6-1 and J is TRBJ1-5; tentatively, D is TRBD1 (5 bases). Germline CDR1 reads MNHNS; CDR2 reads SASEGT. V lost 0 bases and J lost 7, with 7 bases in between. This CDR3 spans 13 amino acids. CDR3 nucleotides: TGTGCCAGCAGTGAAGCCCAGGGCCAGCCCCAGCATTTT. Translating it yields CASSEAQGQPQHF.

This clonotype appeared many times. The gene calls are TRBV6-5 and TRBJ2-5; 10 nucleotides align to TRBD1. The CDR3 runs 15 residues. J gave up 5 bases and V 2 bases, and 5 bases lay outside the gene matches. Germline-derived CDR1 and CDR2 are MNHEY and SVGAGI. The CDR3 loop reads CASSYQTGGAETQYF. As DNA, the CDR3 is TGTGCCAGCAGTTACCAGACAGGGGGCGCTGAGACCCAGTACTTC.

The sample holds many counts of this clonotype. This chain connects TRBV27 to TRBJ2-7; D call uncertain. Germline loops: CDR1 MNHEY, CDR2 SMNVEV (reference sequence). Deletions cut 6 bases from V and 0 bases from J, with 9 bases between. The CDR3 runs to 13 residues. CDR3 loop: CASRKDSSYEQYF. As DNA, the CDR3 is TGTGCCAGCAGAAAGGATAGCTCCTACGAGCAGTACTTC.

This clonotype was observed many times. This sequence joins TRBV27 and TRBJ2-7; 7 nucleotides align to TRBD1. V shed 5 bases and J 3 bases; nucleotides not matched to a gene: 7. CDR1 MNHEY and CDR2 SMNVEV come from the germline V gene (reference sequence). This CDR3 spans 14 amino acids. This CDR3 is CASSTWDRRYEQYF. DNA for the CDR3: TGTGCCAGCAGTACGTGGGACAGACGCTACGAGCAGTACTTC.

This clonotype was found many times. V gene TRBV20-1 combines with J gene TRBJ2-7; 9 bases match TRBD2. In germline, CDR1 is DFQATT, CDR2 SNEGSKA (reference sequence). This CDR3 is 16 amino acids long. Unmatched junction bases numbered 9, after V lost 3 bases and J lost 0 bases. Here the CDR3 reads CSASPSGNPSSYEQYF. Here the CDR3 DNA reads TGCAGTGCTAGTCCTAGCGGGAACCCAAGCTCCTACGAGCAGTACTTC.

This clonotype appeared a few times. This chain joins TRBV6-1 and TRBJ1-6; D not resolved. The V gene's germline CDR1 is MNHNS and CDR2 SASEGT. The CDR3 sequence is 14 residues long. Trimming removed 2 bases at V and 7 bases at J, with 9 bases between. The CDR3 nucleotides are TGTGCCAGCAGTGAATCATGGGTCAATTCACCCCTCCACTTT. Translating it yields CASSESWVNSPLHF.

This clonotype was found many times. V usage is TRBV28 and J usage is TRBJ2-6, with D unresolved. The CDR3 consists of 16 residues. Germline CDR1 is MDHEN and CDR2 is SYDVKM. V lost 2 bases and J lost 0, with 8 bases in between. CDR3 sequence reads: CASSLRRRSGANVLTF. CDR3 DNA: TGTGCCAGCAGTTTAAGACGCCGCTCTGGGGCCAACGTCCTGACTTTC.

V and J are TRBV7-2 and TRBJ1-1; D gene uncertain. Trimming removed 0 bases from V and 0 bases from J, with 8 bases in between. The germline gives CDR1 SGHTA, CDR2 FQGNSA. The CDR3 runs 15 residues. The CDR3 here is CASSLASRLNTEAFF. For the CDR3, the DNA is TGTGCCAGCAGCTTAGCTTCTCGTCTGAACACTGAAGCTTTCTTT. Supplemented by reference TRBV7-2 and TRBJ1-1, the full variable domain reads GAGVSQSPSNKVTEKGKDVELRCDPISGHTALYWYRQSLGQGLEFLIYFQGNSAPDKSGLPSDRFSAERTGGSVSTLTIQRTQQEDSAVYLCASSLASRLNTEAFFGQGTRLTVV.

The V gene is TRBV6-2 or TRBV6-3, the J gene TRBJ2-7, with 7 positions matching TRBD2. J lost 6 bases, V lost 3 bases, and 5 bases had no gene match. In germline, CDR1 is MNHEY, CDR2 SVGEGT. The CDR3 covers 13 residues. The CDR3 DNA follows: TGTGCCAGCAGTTATCCCGCGGGGGTCGAGCAGTACTTC. This encodes CASSYPAGVEQYF.

V usage is TRBV6-2 or TRBV6-3 and J usage is TRBJ1-6; D not resolved. Trimming took off 7 bases at V and 7 bases at J, with 20 bases between the two ends. The CDR3 contains 16 residues. Germline values: CDR1 MNHEY, CDR2 SVGEGT. Here the CDR3 DNA reads TGTGCCAGCACCCGAAGGTACATTCAACGAAATTCACCCCTCCACTTT. It specifies CASTRRYIQRNSPLHF.

The genes are TRBV12-3 or TRBV12-4 and TRBJ2-7, with a weak D call TRBD1 (6 bases). Trimming pared 6 bases from V and 2 bases from J, leaving 17 bases between. The CDR3 sequence is 15 residues long. The chain's CDR3 is CASSPQGMDAYEQYF. The CDR3 coding sequence is TGTGCCAGCAGCCCACAGGGAATGGACGCCTACGAGCAGTACTTC.

The CDR3: CASRLAGGEQYF. The CDR3 DNA follows: TGTGCCAGCAGGCTAGCGGGCGGGGAGCAGTACTTC. This chain uses TRBV12-3 or TRBV12-4 with TRBJ2-7; 8 bases match TRBD2. The CDR3 runs 12 residues. Trimming cost V 6 bases and J 7 bases; bases outside gene matches: 5.

The J gene is TRBJ2-4, the V gene TRBV28; D assignment may be TRBD1 or TRBD2 (5 bases each). The CDR3 totals 13 residues. Germline V gene lookup returns CDR1 MDHEN and CDR2 SYDVKM. The ends were cut back, 10 bases at V and 5 bases at J, with 15 bases in the middle. The DNA for the CDR3 is TGTGCCACTAGGAGGACAAGAGAAAACATTCAGTACTTC. Translation: CATRRTRENIQYF. The full variable domain, completed using reference TRBV28 and TRBJ2-4, is DVKVTQSSRYLVKRTGEKVFLECVQDMDHENMFWYRQDPGLGLRLIYFSYDVKMKEKGDIPEGYSVSREKKERFSLILESASTNQTSMYLCATRRTRENIQYFGAGTRLSVL.

As regards this clonotype: Its ends do not fully match the called genes, so a read error is possible. The chain has TRBV4-1 and TRBJ1-1; D call uncertain. This CDR3 has 18 amino acids. Germline loops: CDR1 MGHRA, CDR2 YSYEKL. In DNA form, the CDR3 reads TGCGCCAGCAGCCAAGACCCTTATCCCGGCAGATTTAACACTGAAACTTTCTTT. Encoded protein: CASSQDPYPGRFNTETFF.